Each of the 16 T cell receptor beta chains below was sequenced from the same sample in a study of T cells in Graves' hyperthyroidism and ophthalmopathy (dated by TCRdb to 2018 to 2020). The library relied on multiplex PCR. Sequencing instrument: Illumina HiSeq 2000. The TCR beta CDR3 regions were amplified from the RNA transcripts. A first-round RT-PCR of the TCR CDR3 used the HTBI primer set with the Qiagen OneStep RT-PCR kit. Starting from the raw public reads, TCRdb applied fastp trimming at Q25, assembled clones with MiXCR and retained in-frame beta chains. Each CDR3 protein appears once, grouped with its most common genes and DNA. In this sample the table shows more than 350,000 distinct CDR3 sequences, more than 14% of which occur a single time. Around 19% of the sample comes from the top ten. Material for sequencing was blood. These receptors originate from a woman in her twenties or thirties with Graves' ophthalmopathy.

This clonotype has at least ten counts. J is TRBJ1-6 and V is TRBV6-1, with 8 bases matching TRBD1. Germline CDR1 reads MNHNS; CDR2 reads SASEGT. The CDR3 is 15 residues long. The V segment lost 6 bases and the J segment 8 bases; nucleotides outside the gene matches: 9. In DNA form, the CDR3 reads TGTGCCAGCAGCGGTACAGGGGGGTTGTATTCACCCCTCCACTTT. Its protein product is CASSGTGGLYSPLHF.

This clonotype was observed at least ten times. This chain links TRBV10-3 with TRBJ1-1; D remains unclear. CDR1 and CDR2 (germline): ENHRY, SYGVKD. Trimming removed 7 bases at V and 7 bases at J, with 19 bases between. The CDR3 covers 14 residues. The CDR3 here is CAITPGSSFGEAFF. The CDR3 coding sequence is TGTGCCATCACTCCCGGGTCCTCCTTTGGTGAAGCTTTCTTT.

V is TRBV2 and J is TRBJ2-2, with D perhaps being TRBD1 or TRBD2 (5 bases each). The CDR3 loop spans 14 amino acids. Germline loops: CDR1 SNHLY, CDR2 FYNNEI. The CDR3 protein is CVSRDLQSTGELFF. CDR3 coding DNA: TGTGTCAGTCGGGACCTACAAAGCACCGGGGAGCTGTTTTTT. Combining the CDR3 with reference TRBV2 and TRBJ2-2 gives the whole variable domain EPEVTQTPSHQVTQMGQEVILRCVPISNHLYFYWYRQILGQKVEFLVSFYNNEISEKSEIFDDQFSVERPDGSNFTLKIRSTKLEDSAMYFCVSRDLQSTGELFFGEGSRLTVL.

This clonotype was counted many times. J is TRBJ2-1 and V is TRBV28; D unclear. Per germline, CDR1 MDHEN and CDR2 SYDVKM. The CDR3 loop spans 13 amino acids. V lost 6 bases, J lost 5 bases, and 11 bases lay in between. For the CDR3, the DNA is TGTGCCAGCAGAAACGTGGTTAACAATGAGCAGTTCTTC. It encodes CASRNVVNNEQFF. The full variable domain, rest sourced from reference TRBV28 and TRBJ2-1, is DVKVTQSSRYLVKRTGEKVFLECVQDMDHENMFWYRQDPGLGLRLIYFSYDVKMKEKGDIPEGYSVSREKKERFSLILESASTNQTSMYLCASRNVVNNEQFFGPGTRLTVL.

This clonotype was observed many times. J is TRBJ1-2 and V is TRBV18; D perhaps matches TRBD1 (5 bases). CDR1 and CDR2 (germline): KGHSH, LQKENI. Trimming cost V 2 bases and J 6 bases, with 16 bases left between them. The CDR3 covers 15 residues. Written as DNA, the CDR3 is TGTGCCAGCTCACCAATAGTCGGGGACGGAGATGGCTACACCTTC. Its translation is CASSPIVGDGDGYTF.

This clonotype was detected ten times or more. This chain connects TRBV7-9 to TRBJ2-1; no clear D. CDR3 size: 13 residues. CDR1 and CDR2 (germline): SEHNR, FQNEAQ (reference sequence). V lost 3 bases and J lost 0, with 3 bases in between. CDR3 region: CASSLSSYNEQFF. CDR3 in DNA: TGTGCCAGCAGCTTGTCCTCCTACAATGAGCAGTTCTTC.

This clonotype was observed at least ten times. This chain joins TRBV28 and TRBJ1-1, with 7 bases lining up with TRBD1. The CDR3 has 15 residues. Germline V gene lookup returns CDR1 MDHEN and CDR2 SYDVKM. The trim removed 5 bases at V and 1 base at J, leaving 7 bases unmatched. The CDR3: CASSPWDSGNTEAFF. DNA of the CDR3: TGTGCCAGCAGTCCCTGGGACAGTGGGAACACTGAAGCTTTCTTT.

This chain links TRBV7-9 with TRBJ2-3; 10 nucleotides match TRBD2. Unmatched junction bases numbered 11, after V lost 5 bases and J lost 0 bases. Germline V gene data show CDR1 as SEHNR and CDR2 as FQNEAQ (reference sequence). This CDR3 has 18 amino acids. As DNA, the CDR3 is TGTGCCAGCAGCCCAAGGCAGCGGGGGGGCTTAAGCACAGATACGCAGTATTTT. This encodes CASSPRQRGGLSTDTQYF.

This clonotype was recorded at least ten times. The rearrangement links TRBV20-1 to TRBJ1-5; D gene ambiguous. Trimming shortened V by 1 base and J by 0 bases, and 10 bases separated the two germline ends. The germline gives CDR1 DFQATT, CDR2 SNEGSKA (reference sequence). The CDR3 length is 15 residues. CDR3 nucleotides: TGCAGTGCTAGAGCTTCGACGGATAGCAATCAGCCCCAGCATTTT. Protein: CSARASTDSNQPQHF.

Many counts were recorded for this clonotype. The chain combines TRBV12-3 or TRBV12-4 with TRBJ2-5; D unresolved. The V end was cut by 6 bases, the J end by 1 base, with 15 bases between. The CDR3 contains 15 residues. CDR3 nucleotides: TGTGCCAGCAGCCCAGCAAACACGGGCCAAGAGACCCAGTACTTC. It encodes CASSPANTGQETQYF.

V gene TRBV29-1 combines with J gene TRBJ2-5, with TRBD2 matching over 7 bases. In germline, CDR1 is SQVTM, CDR2 ANQGSEA. The length of the CDR3 is 11 residues. The J segment lost 5 bases and the V segment lost 7 bases, leaving 4 bases of the junction unmatched. The CDR3 DNA reads as TGCAGCGGGGGGGGGTTGGAGACCCAGTACTTC. It specifies CSGGGLETQYF.

The rearrangement joins TRBV6-1 to TRBJ1-6; D is unclear. Germline V gives CDR1 MNHNS, CDR2 SASEGT. Trimming left V 2 bases short and J 9 bases short, with 14 bases between. The CDR3 is 15 amino acids. CDR3 residues: CASSESPRPSSPLHF. The DNA of the CDR3 is TGTGCCAGCAGTGAATCGCCCAGGCCAAGTTCACCCCTCCACTTT.

The chain is built from TRBV6-5 and TRBJ2-7; 8 bases match TRBD1. Trimming took 2 bases from V and 1 from J; bases not matched to a gene: 4. This CDR3 comprises 15 residues. CDR1 is MNHEY and CDR2 is SVGAGI in the germline V gene. The CDR3 here is CASSYSTGGSYEQYF. The DNA of the CDR3 is TGTGCCAGCAGTTACAGCACAGGGGGTTCCTACGAGCAGTACTTC.

This clonotype was counted ten times or more. This chain links TRBV28 with TRBJ2-3; D ambiguous. This CDR3 spans 14 amino acids. The V gene's germline CDR1 is MDHEN and CDR2 SYDVKM. Trimming removed 5 bases at V and 2 bases at J, with 11 bases between. The CDR3 sequence is CASSATVNTDTQYF. The CDR3 DNA reads as TGTGCCAGCAGTGCGACGGTTAACACAGATACGCAGTATTTT.

This clonotype came up many times. The CDR3 sequence: CAARGTYEQYF. The DNA of the CDR3 is TGTGCCGCCAGGGGAACCTACGAGCAGTACTTC. The chain uses TRBV30 and TRBJ2-7; D may be TRBD1 (6 bases). Trimming stripped 8 bases from V and 2 bases from J, with 10 bases between. The CDR3 covers 11 residues. Germline V lookup: CDR1 GTSNPN, CDR2 SVGIG (reference sequence). Based on the CDR3 plus reference TRBV30 and TRBJ2-7, the full variable domain is SQTIHQWPATLVQPVGSPLSLECTVEGTSNPNLYWYRQAAGRGLQLLFYSVGIGQISSEVPQNLSASRPQDRQFILSSKKLLLSDSGFYLCAARGTYEQYFGPGTRLTVT.

This clonotype occurred a few times. The chain combines TRBV20-1 with TRBJ1-1; D is ambiguous. This CDR3 comprises 13 residues. Germline lookup yields CDR1 DFQATT and CDR2 SNEGSKA (reference sequence). The V end lost 2 bases, the J end lost 5 bases, and 12 bases lay between the germline ends. CDR3 bases: TGCAGTGCTAGAAACCACGGTGGTACTGAAGCTTTCTTT. Translating gives CSARNHGGTEAFF.